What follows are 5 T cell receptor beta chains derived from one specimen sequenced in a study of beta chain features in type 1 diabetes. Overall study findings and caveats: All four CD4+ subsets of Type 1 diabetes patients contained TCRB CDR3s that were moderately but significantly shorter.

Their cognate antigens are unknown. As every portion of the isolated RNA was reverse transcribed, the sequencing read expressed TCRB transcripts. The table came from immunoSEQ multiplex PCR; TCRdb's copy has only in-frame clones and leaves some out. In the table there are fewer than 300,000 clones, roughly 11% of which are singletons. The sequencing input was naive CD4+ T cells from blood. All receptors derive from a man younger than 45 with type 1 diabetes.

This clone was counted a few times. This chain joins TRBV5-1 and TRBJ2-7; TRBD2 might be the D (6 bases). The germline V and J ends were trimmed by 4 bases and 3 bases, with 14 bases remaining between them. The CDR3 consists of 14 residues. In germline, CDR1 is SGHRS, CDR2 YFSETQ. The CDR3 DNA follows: TGCGCCAGCAGCCCCCTTGGAGGGGACTACGAGCAGTACTTC. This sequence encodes CASSPLGGDYEQYF.

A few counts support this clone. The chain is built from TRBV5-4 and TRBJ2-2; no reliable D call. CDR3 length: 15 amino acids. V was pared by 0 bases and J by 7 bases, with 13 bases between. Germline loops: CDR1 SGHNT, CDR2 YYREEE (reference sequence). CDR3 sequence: CASSLEAGYSGELFF. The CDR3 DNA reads TGTGCCAGCAGCTTGGAGGCAGGCTACAGCGGGGAGCTGTTTTTT.

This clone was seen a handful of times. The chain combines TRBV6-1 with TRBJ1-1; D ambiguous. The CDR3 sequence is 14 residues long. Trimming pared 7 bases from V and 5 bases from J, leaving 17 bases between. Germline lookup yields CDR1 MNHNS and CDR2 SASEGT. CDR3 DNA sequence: TGTGCCAGCATAAAGCGTCAGGCGGGAACTGAAGCTTTCTTT. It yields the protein CASIKRQAGTEAFF.

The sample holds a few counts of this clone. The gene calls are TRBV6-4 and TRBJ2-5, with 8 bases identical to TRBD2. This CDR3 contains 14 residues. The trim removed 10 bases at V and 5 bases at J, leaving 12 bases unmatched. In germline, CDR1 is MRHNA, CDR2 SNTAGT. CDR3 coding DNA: TGTGCCAACCACACCGGGGGGGCCGGGGAGACCCAGTACTTC. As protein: CANHTGGAGETQYF.

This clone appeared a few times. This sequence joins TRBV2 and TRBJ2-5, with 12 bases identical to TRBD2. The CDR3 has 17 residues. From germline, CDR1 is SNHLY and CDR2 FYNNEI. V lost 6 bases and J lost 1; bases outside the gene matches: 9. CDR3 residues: CASSRNLAGGSQETQYF. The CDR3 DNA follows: TGTGCCAGCAGCCGCAACCTAGCGGGGGGGAGCCAAGAGACCCAGTACTTC.